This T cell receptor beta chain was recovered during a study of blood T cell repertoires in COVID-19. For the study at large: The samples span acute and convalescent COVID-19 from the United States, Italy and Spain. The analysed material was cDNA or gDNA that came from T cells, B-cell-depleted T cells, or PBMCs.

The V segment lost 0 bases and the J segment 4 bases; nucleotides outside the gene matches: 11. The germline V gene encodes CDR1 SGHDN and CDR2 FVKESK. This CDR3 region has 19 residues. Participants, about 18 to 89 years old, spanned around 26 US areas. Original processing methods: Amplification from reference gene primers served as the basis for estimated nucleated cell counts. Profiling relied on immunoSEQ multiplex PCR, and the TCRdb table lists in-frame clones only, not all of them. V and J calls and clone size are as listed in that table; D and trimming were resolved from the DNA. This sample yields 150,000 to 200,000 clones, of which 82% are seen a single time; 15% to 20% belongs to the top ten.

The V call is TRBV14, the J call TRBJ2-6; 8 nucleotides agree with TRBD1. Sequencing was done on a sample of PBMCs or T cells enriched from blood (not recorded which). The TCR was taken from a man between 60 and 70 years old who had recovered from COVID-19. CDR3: CASSQDRRTGRAGANVLTF. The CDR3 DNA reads TGTGCCAGCAGCCAAGATAGACGGACAGGGCGGGCCGGGGCCAACGTCCTGACTTTC.